The 19 T cell receptor beta chains below were found in one sample sequenced in a study of CD8+CD57+ T cells in acquired aplastic anemia. TCR beta VDJ combinations and CDR3 sequences were profiled from genomic DNA. From the reads, TCRdb called clonotypes with MiXCR, one entry per CDR3 protein. The table has roughly 250,000 distinct CDR3 sequences, around 82% seen once. Sequenced patients had shown CD8+CD57+ cell expansion by flow cytometry. Sequenced input: sorted CD4+, CD8+, or CD8+CD57+ T cells (not recorded which) from PBMCs. The receptors derive from a human donor with aplastic anemia.

Details on this clonotype: At one end, the junction sequence differs from germline, possibly due to a read error. The chain carries TRBV25-1 and TRBJ2-7, with TRBD2 matching over 8 bases. CDR3 length: 15 residues. In germline, CDR1 is MGHDK, CDR2 SYGVNS. DNA of the CDR3: TGTTCCAGCCCTACGGGGGGGTCGCCTTCCTACGAGCAGTACTTC. Its protein product is CSSPTGGSPSYEQYF.

This chain connects TRBV7-8 to TRBJ1-6; perhaps TRBD1 as D (5 bases). Germline V lookup: CDR1 SGHVS, CDR2 FQNEAQ. Deletions cut 3 bases from V and 13 bases from J, with 22 bases between. This CDR3 has 16 amino acids. CDR3 nucleotide sequence: TGTGCCAGCAGCTTGGGGGAGGGTCCCGATACGCAGCCCCTCCACTTT. It translates to CASSLGEGPDTQPLHF. Filled out from reference TRBV7-8 and TRBJ1-6, the complete variable domain reads GAGVSQSPRYKVAKRGQDVALRCDPISGHVSLFWYQQALGQGPEFLTYFQNEAQLDKSGLPSDRFFAERPEGSVSTLKIQRTQQEDSAVYLCASSLGEGPDTQPLHFGNGTRLTVT.

Comment on this clonotype: This CDR3 is missing its conserved last phenylalanine or tryptophan, likely due to a read error. The DNA is left out, because the CDR3 cannot be placed on it with certainty; the CDR3 is given as TCRdb lists it. This rearrangement joins TRBV9 to TRBJ2-1. Including both end residues, the CDR3 is 13 amino acids long. Germline V gene lookup returns CDR1 SGDLS and CDR2 YYNGEE. CDR3 protein: CASSEAGNIEHFV.

The V call is TRBV7-2, the J call TRBJ2-5; D may correspond to TRBD1 or TRBD2 (6 bases each). V lost 5 bases to trimming and J lost 3 bases, with 22 bases between them. This CDR3 spans 17 amino acids. CDR1 and CDR2 (germline): SGHTA, FQGNSA. The CDR3 nucleotides are TGTGCCAGCAGCGAATCTAGGGGGGATTCTCATGAAGAGACCCAGTACTTC. It translates to CASSESRGDSHEETQYF. Full variable domain (remainder filled in from reference TRBV7-2 and TRBJ2-5): GAGVSQSPSNKVTEKGKDVELRCDPISGHTALYWYRQSLGQGLEFLIYFQGNSAPDKSGLPSDRFSAERTGGSVSTLTIQRTQQEDSAVYLCASSESRGDSHEETQYFGPGTRLLVL.

With regard to this clonotype: The junction departs from germline at one end; a sequencing error may be responsible. The CDR3 protein is CASSFDPDGTTQAFF. For the CDR3, the DNA is TGTGCCAGCAGCTTTGATCCAGACGGGACAACTCAAGCCTTCTTT. The chain combines TRBV7-2 with TRBJ1-1, with D perhaps matching TRBD1 (6 bases). Germline V gene lookup returns CDR1 SGHTA and CDR2 FQGNSA. CDR3 length equals 15 residues.

This clonotype has a handful of counts. Since a much larger clone is just one base distant, this may be a read error. The chain recombines TRBV11-3 with TRBJ2-3; possibly TRBD1 for D (6 bases). Per germline, CDR1 SGHNT and CDR2 YENEEA. CDR3 size: 13 residues. CDR3 in amino acids: CASSLGLTGTQYF. The DNA for the CDR3 is TGTGCCAGCAGCTTAGGTCTGACAGGTACGCAGTATTTT.

Notes on this clonotype: The junction differs from germline at one of its ends, possibly a read error. This chain uses TRBV11-3 with TRBJ2-1, with D hard to call. Germline CDR1 is SGHNT and CDR2 is YENEEA. The CDR3 has 15 residues. This chain's CDR3 is CAGSIDRGAYNEQFF. Here the CDR3 DNA reads TGTGCCGGCAGCATAGATCGCGGAGCCTACAATGAGCAGTTCTTC.

V is TRBV10-3 and J is TRBJ1-1, with 9 bases aligning to TRBD1. J gave up 1 base and V 7 bases, and 13 bases lay outside the gene matches. Germline CDR1 and CDR2: ENHRY and SYGVKD. The CDR3 covers 17 residues. CDR3 residues: CAITSGQGLATNTEAFF. The CDR3, as DNA: TGTGCCATCACGTCGGGACAGGGTTTGGCTACGAACACTGAAGCTTTCTTT.

Remarks on this clonotype: The germline gene is not matched at one end of the junction; a read error may be the cause. The rearrangement joins TRBV2 to TRBJ1-2; tentatively, D is TRBD1 (5 bases). CDR3 length: 13 amino acids. Germline assignment: CDR1 SNHLY and CDR2 FYNNEI. The CDR3 sequence is CASSDGLTGAYTF. For the CDR3, the DNA is TGCGCCAGCAGCGACGGCCTCACAGGTGCCTACACCTTC.

The chain uses TRBV29-1 and TRBJ2-7, with 11 bases identical to TRBD2. Germline CDR1 SQVTM, CDR2 ANQGSEA. The trim removed 0 bases at V and 0 bases at J, leaving 16 bases unmatched. The CDR3 covers 20 residues. The CDR3 spells CSVEDPTSGGAPPCSYEQYF. The CDR3 DNA is TGCAGCGTTGAAGACCCAACTAGCGGGGGTGCACCTCCGTGCTCCTACGAGCAGTACTTC.

The chain links TRBV9 to TRBJ2-5; weak D call: TRBD2 (5 bases). The V gene lost 3 bases and the J gene lost 2 bases, with 14 bases spanning the gap. CDR3 length: 15 residues. CDR1 and CDR2 (germline): SGDLS, YYNGEE. CDR3: CASSARGPSQETQYF. CDR3 nucleotide sequence: TGTGCCAGCAGCGCTCGCGGGCCATCACAAGAGACCCAGTACTTC. The full variable domain, in which reference TRBV9 and TRBJ2-5 provide the parts outside the CDR3, is DSGVTQTPKHLITATGQRVTLRCSPRSGDLSVYWYQQSLDQGLQFLIQYYNGEERAKGNILERFSAQQFPDLHSELNLSSLELGDSALYFCASSARGPSQETQYFGPGTRLLVL.

This chain joins TRBV2 and TRBJ2-7, with D perhaps TRBD2 (6 bases). Germline values: CDR1 SNHLY, CDR2 FYNNEI. Trimming cost V 6 bases and J 6 bases, with 24 bases left between them. This CDR3 has 16 amino acids. This chain's CDR3 is CASRATGETPFSEQYV. The CDR3 DNA sequence: TGTGCCAGCAGGGCAACGGGAGAGACTCCCTTCTCCGAGCAGTACGTC.

The table lists this clonotype with a count of one. The chain is built from TRBV9 and TRBJ2-3, with D perhaps TRBD2 (6 bases). V was shortened by 4 bases and J by 15 bases, with 24 bases between the two germline ends. Germline CDR1 SGDLS, CDR2 YYNGEE. This CDR3 has 14 amino acids. The CDR3 region is CASSLAAGTQNFYF. In nucleotides, the CDR3 is TGTGCCAGCAGCTTAGCGGCAGGTACGCAGAATTTTTATTTT.

As concerns this clonotype: The limits of the CDR3 on the DNA are not certain, so only TCRdb's listed CDR3 is given. V is TRBV12-3 or TRBV12-4 and J is TRBJ2-1; the table's D call, TRBD2, was not checked against the DNA. From its first to its last residue, the CDR3 has 22 amino acids. CDR3 sequence reads: CASSFYICSARGGTIVYNEQFF.

The chain carries TRBV12-3 or TRBV12-4 and TRBJ2-3; no clear D. The V and J ends lost 1 base and 2 bases respectively, with 13 bases between them. This CDR3 is built from 16 residues. CDR3 nucleotides: TGTGCCAGCAGTTTAGAAGGCGCGAATCACACAGATACGCAGTATTTT. It encodes CASSLEGANHTDTQYF.

Details on this clonotype: This CDR3 fails to terminate in the conserved phenylalanine or tryptophan, so it likely reflects a read error. It is unclear where the CDR3 begins or ends on the DNA, so no DNA is shown, and the CDR3 is as TCRdb lists it. The chain joins TRBV9 to TRBJ2-1; no DNA check was done on the table's D call, TRBD1. The CDR3 has 13 residues if both end residues are counted. Germline assignment: CDR1 SGDLS and CDR2 YYNGEE. The CDR3: CASSGGEIQGGNI.

V usage is TRBV2 and J usage is TRBJ2-5; perhaps TRBD2 as D (6 bases). The V end was cut by 6 bases, the J end by 12 bases, with 23 bases between. The CDR3 is made up of 14 amino acids. The germline CDR1 and CDR2 sequences are SNHLY and FYNNEI. The CDR3 loop reads CASSGGREAANEYF. The CDR3 nucleotides read TGTGCCAGCAGCGGAGGAAGGGAGGCGGCCAACGAGTACTTC.

The CDR3 region is CASSDATAVNYGYTF. The DNA for the CDR3 is TGTGCCAGCAGCGACGCGACAGCGGTAAACTATGGCTACACCTTC. The chain combines TRBV7-4 with TRBJ1-2; the D gene is possibly TRBD1 (5 bases). The germline V gene has CDR1 SGHVT and CDR2 SQSDAQ. V was pared by 5 bases and J by 2 bases, with 15 bases between. The CDR3 covers 15 residues. The whole variable domain, filled in from reference TRBV7-4 and TRBJ1-2, reads GAGVSQSPRYKVAKRGRDVALRCDSISGHVTLYWYRQTLGQGSEVLTYSQSDAQRDKSGRPSGRFSAERPERSVSTLKIQRTEQGDSAVYLCASSDATAVNYGYTFGSGTRLTVV.

This clonotype was seen many times. This may be a read error: a much more frequent sequence differs by one nucleotide. The CDR3, as DNA: TGTGCCAGCAGTCATCCCTACTTACGACGGGGCAATCAGCCCCAGCATTTT. Residues: CASSHPYLRRGNQPQHF. The chain carries TRBV2 and TRBJ1-5, with D unresolved. CDR3 length: 17 residues. The ends were cut back, 5 bases at V and 2 bases at J, with 19 bases in the middle. Germline CDR1 and CDR2: SNHLY and FYNNEI.